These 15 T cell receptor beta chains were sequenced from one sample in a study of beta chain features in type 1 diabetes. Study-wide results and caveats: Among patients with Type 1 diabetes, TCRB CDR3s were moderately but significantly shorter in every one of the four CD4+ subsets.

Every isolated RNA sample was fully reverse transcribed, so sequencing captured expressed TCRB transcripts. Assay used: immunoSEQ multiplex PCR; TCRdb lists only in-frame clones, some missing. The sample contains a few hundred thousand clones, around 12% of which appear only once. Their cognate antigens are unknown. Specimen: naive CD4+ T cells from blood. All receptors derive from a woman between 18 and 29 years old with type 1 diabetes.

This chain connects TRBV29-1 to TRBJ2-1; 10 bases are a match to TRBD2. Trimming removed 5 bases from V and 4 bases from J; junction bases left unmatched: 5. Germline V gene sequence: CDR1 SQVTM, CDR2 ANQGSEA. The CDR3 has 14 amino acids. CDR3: CSVHPGLAYNEQFF. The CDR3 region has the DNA TGCAGCGTTCACCCGGGACTAGCGTACAATGAGCAGTTCTTC.

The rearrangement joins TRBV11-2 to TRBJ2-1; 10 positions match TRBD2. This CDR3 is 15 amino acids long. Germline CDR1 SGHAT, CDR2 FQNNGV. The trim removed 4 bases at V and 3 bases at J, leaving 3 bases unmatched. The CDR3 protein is CASSWASGSYNEQFF. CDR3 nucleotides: TGTGCCAGCAGCTGGGCTAGCGGGAGCTACAATGAGCAGTTCTTC.

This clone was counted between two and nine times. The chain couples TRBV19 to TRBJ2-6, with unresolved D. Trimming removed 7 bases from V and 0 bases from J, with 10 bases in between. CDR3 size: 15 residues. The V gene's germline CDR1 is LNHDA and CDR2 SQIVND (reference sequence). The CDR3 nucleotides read TGTGCCAGTAACGCACTGAGCTCTGGGGCCAACGTCCTGACTTTC. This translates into CASNALSSGANVLTF.

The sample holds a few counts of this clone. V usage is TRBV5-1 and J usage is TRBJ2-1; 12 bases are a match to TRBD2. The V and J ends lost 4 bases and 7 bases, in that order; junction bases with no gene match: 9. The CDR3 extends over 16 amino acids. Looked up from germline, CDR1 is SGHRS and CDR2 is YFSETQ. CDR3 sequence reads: CASSPSTSGSLNEQFF. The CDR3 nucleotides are TGCGCCAGCAGCCCTTCGACTAGCGGGAGTTTAAATGAGCAGTTCTTC.

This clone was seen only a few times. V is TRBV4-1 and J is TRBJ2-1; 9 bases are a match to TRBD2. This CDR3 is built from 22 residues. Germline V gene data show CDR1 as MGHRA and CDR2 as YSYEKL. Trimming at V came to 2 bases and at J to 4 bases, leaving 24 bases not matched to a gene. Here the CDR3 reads CASSQPVGARLAGRRGYNEQFF. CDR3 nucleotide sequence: TGCGCCAGCAGCCAACCGGTGGGGGCGAGGCTAGCGGGGAGGAGAGGATACAATGAGCAGTTCTTC.

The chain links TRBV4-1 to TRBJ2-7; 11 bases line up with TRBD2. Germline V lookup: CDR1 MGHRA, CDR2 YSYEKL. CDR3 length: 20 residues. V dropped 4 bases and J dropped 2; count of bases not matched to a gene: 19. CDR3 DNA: TGCGCCAGCAGCCTCCGACTAGCGGGGACTCCCTCGGGCCCCCCCTACGAGCAGTACTTC. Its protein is CASSLRLAGTPSGPPYEQYF.

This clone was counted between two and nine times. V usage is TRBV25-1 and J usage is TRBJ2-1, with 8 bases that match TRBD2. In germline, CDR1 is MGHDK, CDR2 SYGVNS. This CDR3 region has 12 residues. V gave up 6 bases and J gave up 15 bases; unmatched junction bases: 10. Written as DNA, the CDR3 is TGTGCCAGCAGCCCCCGGGAGGGGTGGGCGTTCTTC. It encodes CASSPREGWAFF.

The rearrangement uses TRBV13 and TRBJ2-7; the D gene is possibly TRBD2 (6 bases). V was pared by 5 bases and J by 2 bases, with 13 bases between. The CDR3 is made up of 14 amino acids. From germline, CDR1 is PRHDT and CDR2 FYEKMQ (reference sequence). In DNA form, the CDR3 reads TGTGCCAGCAGCGTCGCGGGGTACGCCTACGAGCAGTACTTC. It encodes CASSVAGYAYEQYF. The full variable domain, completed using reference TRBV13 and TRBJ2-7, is AAGVIQSPRHLIKEKRETATLKCYPIPRHDTVYWYQQGPGQDPQFLISFYEKMQSDKGSIPDRFSAQQFSDYHSELNMSSLELGDSALYFCASSVAGYAYEQYFGPGTRLTVT.

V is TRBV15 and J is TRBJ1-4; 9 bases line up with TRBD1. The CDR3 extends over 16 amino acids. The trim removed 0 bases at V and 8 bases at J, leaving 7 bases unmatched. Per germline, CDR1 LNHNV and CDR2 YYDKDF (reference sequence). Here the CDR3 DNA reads TGTGCCACCAGCAGAGAACAGGGGGCAGTAGGGGAAAAACTGTTTTTT. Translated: CATSREQGAVGEKLFF.

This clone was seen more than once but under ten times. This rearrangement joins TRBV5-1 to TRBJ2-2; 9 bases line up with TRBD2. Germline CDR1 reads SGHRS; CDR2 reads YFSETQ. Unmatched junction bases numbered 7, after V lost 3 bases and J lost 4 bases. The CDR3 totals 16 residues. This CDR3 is CASSSNRGLATGELFF. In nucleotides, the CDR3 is TGCGCCAGCAGCTCCAACAGGGGACTAGCCACCGGGGAGCTGTTTTTT.

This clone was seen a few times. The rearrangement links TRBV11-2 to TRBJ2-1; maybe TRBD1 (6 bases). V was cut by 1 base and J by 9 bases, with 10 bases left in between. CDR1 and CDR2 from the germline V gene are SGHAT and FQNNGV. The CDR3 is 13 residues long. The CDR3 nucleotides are TGTGCCAGCAGCTTAGGCAGGGGTGGTGAGCAGTTCTTC. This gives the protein CASSLGRGGEQFF.

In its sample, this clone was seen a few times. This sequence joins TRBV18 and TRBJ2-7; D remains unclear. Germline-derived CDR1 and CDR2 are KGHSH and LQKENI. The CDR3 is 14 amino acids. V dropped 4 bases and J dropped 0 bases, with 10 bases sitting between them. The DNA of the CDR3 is TGTGCCAGCTCACTCTCCACGGGCTCCTACGAGCAGTACTTC. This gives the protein CASSLSTGSYEQYF.

DNA for the CDR3: TGTGCCAGCAGCTCTCCCGGGGGAATTGGACGGAATGAGCAGTTCTTC. Translation: CASSSPGGIGRNEQFF. V usage is TRBV28 and J usage is TRBJ2-1; tentatively, D is TRBD2 (6 bases). The CDR3 runs 16 residues. The ends were cut back, 6 bases at V and 7 bases at J, with 22 bases in the middle. The germline V gene encodes CDR1 MDHEN and CDR2 SYDVKM.

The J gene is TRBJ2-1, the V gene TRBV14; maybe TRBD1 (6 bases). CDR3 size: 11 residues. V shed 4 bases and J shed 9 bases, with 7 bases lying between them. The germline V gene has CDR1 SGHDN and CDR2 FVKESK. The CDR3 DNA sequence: TGTGCCAGCAGCCTAGGGGGTGAGCAGTTCTTC. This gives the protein CASSLGGEQFF.

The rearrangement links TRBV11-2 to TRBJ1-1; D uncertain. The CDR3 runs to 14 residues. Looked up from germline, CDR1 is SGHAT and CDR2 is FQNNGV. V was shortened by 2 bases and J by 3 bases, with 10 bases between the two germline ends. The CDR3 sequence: CASSLTPGDTEAFF. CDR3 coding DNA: TGTGCCAGCAGCTTAACACCGGGAGACACTGAAGCTTTCTTT. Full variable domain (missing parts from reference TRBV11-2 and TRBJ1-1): EAGVAQSPRYKIIEKRQSVAFWCNPISGHATLYWYQQILGQGPKLLIQFQNNGVVDDSQLPKDRFSAERLKGVDSTLKIQPAKLEDSAVYLCASSLTPGDTEAFFGQGTRLTVV.